This T cell receptor (beta chain) was found in a study of blood T cell repertoires in COVID-19. Assay: immunoSEQ multiplex PCR; the TCRdb copy retains only in-frame clones and omits some. The sample records 300,000 to 400,000 clones, roughly 84% being singletons. CDR3 length: 15 amino acids. Germline V gene lookup returns CDR1 SGDLS and CDR2 YYNGEE. V shed 4 bases and J 3 bases; nucleotides not matched to a gene: 6. Ages ranged from about 18 to 89 years, with residence in approximately 23 US areas. Recovery meant two consecutive negative NP/OP PCR tests, professional clearance, or resolved symptoms. What was sequenced was PBMCs or T cells enriched from blood (not recorded which). The chain uses TRBV9 and TRBJ2-1, with 8 bases fitting TRBD2. The receptor was isolated from a woman aged 25-40 years who had recovered from COVID-19. The CDR3 coding sequence is TGTGCCAGCAGCACAGCGGGGGACAACTACAATGAGCAGTTCTTC. This sequence encodes CASSTAGDNYNEQFF.